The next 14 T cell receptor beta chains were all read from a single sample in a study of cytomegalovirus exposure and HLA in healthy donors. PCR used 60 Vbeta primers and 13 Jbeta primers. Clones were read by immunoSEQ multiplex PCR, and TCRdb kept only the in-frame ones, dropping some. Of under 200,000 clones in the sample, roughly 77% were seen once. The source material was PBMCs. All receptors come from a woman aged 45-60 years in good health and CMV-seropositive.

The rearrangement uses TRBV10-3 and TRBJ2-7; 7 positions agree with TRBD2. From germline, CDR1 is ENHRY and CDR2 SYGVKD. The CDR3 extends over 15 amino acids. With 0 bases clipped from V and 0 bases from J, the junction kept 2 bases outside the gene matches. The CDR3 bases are TGTGCCATCAGTGAGTCGGGGGGGTCCTCCTACGAGCAGTACTTC. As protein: CAISESGGSSYEQYF.

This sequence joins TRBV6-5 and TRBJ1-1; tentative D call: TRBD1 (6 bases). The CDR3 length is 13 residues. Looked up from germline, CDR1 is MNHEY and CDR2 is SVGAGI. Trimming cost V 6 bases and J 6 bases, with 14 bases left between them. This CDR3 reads CASRRTGFAEAFF. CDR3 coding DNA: TGTGCCAGCAGACGCACAGGGTTCGCTGAAGCTTTCTTT.

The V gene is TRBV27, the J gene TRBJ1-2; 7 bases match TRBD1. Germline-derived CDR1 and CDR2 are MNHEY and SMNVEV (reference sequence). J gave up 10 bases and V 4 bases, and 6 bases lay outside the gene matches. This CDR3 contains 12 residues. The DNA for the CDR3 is TGTGCCAGCAGTTCAACAGGGGATGACTACACCTTC. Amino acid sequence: CASSSTGDDYTF.

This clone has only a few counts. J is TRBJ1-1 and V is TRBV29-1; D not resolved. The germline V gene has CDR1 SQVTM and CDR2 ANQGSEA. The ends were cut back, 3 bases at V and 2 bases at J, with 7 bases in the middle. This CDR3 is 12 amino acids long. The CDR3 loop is CSVERTNTEAFF. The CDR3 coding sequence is TGCAGCGTTGAGCGGACTAACACTGAAGCTTTCTTT.

The CDR3 is CASSLGVSRGQIYGYTF. CDR3 sequence (DNA): TGCGCCAGCAGCCTGGGAGTGAGTCGCGGCCAGATCTATGGCTACACCTTC. The chain combines TRBV4-3 with TRBJ1-2, with D unresolved. The ends were cut back, 4 bases at V and 4 bases at J, with 22 bases in the middle. This CDR3 spans 17 amino acids. Germline values: CDR1 LGHNA, CDR2 YSLEER.

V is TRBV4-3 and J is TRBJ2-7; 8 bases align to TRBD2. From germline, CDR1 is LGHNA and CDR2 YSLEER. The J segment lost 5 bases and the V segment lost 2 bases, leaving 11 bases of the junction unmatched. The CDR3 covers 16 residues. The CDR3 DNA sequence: TGCGCCAGCAGCCAATATTTAGCGGGAAGCAGGAACGAGCAGTACTTC. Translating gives CASSQYLAGSRNEQYF.

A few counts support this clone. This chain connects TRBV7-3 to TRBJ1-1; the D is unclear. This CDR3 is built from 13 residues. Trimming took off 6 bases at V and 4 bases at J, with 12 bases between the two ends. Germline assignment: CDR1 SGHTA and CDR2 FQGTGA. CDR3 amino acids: CASSPGAPTEAFF. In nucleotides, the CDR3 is TGTGCCAGCAGTCCGGGAGCGCCCACTGAAGCTTTCTTT.

The CDR3 protein is CASSFDIANTGELFF. Here the CDR3 DNA reads TGTGCCAGCAGCTTTGACATCGCGAACACCGGGGAGCTGTTTTTT. The chain has TRBV27 and TRBJ2-2; D unclear. V was cut by 6 bases and J by 0 bases, with 11 bases left in between. This CDR3 region has 15 residues. CDR1 and CDR2 (germline): MNHEY, SMNVEV (reference sequence).

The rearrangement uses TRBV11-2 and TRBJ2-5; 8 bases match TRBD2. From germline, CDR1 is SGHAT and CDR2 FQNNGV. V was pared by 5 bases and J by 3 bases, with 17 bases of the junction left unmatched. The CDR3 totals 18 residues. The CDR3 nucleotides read TGTGCCAGCAGCCCGACCAGGACTAGCACGCCCAGAGAAGAGACCCAGTACTTC. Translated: CASSPTRTSTPREETQYF.

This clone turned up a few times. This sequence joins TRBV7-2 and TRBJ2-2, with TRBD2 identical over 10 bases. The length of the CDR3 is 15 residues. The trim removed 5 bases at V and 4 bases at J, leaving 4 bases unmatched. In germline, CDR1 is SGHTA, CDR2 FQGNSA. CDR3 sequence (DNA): TGTGCCAGCAGCCCCCGGACTAGCGGCACCGGGGAGCTGTTTTTT. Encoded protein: CASSPRTSGTGELFF.

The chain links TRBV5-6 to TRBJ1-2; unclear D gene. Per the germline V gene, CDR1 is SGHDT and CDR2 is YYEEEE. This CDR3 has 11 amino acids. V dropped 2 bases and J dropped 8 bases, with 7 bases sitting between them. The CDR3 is CASSLRSGYTF. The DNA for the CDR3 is TGTGCCAGCAGCTTACGGAGCGGCTACACCTTC.

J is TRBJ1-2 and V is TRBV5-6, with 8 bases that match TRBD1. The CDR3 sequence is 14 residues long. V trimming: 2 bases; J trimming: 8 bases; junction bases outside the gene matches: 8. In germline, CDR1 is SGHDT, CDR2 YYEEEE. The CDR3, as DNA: TGTGCCAGCAGCTTTGGACAGGGAAGTCACGGCTACACCTTC. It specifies CASSFGQGSHGYTF.

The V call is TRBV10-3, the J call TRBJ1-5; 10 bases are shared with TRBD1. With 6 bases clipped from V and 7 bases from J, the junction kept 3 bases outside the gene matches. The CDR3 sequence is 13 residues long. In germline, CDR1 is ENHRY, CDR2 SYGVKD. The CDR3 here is CAISGQGEQPQHF. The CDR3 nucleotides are TGTGCCATCAGCGGACAGGGGGAACAGCCCCAGCATTTT.

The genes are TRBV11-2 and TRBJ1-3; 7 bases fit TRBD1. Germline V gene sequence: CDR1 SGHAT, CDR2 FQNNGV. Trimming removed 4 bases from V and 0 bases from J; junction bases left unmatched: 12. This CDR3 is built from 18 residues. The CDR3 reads CASSSELGQQGSGNTIYF. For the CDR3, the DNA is TGTGCCAGCAGCTCAGAACTGGGACAGCAAGGCTCTGGAAACACCATATATTTT. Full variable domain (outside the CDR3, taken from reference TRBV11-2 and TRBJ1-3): EAGVAQSPRYKIIEKRQSVAFWCNPISGHATLYWYQQILGQGPKLLIQFQNNGVVDDSQLPKDRFSAERLKGVDSTLKIQPAKLEDSAVYLCASSSELGQQGSGNTIYFGEGSWLTVV.